The subject of this entry is one TCR beta chain. The sample is drawn from a study of blood T cell repertoires in COVID-19. Study in general: Collection of acute and convalescent COVID-19 samples took place in the United States, Italy and Spain.

The repertoire was sequenced with immunoSEQ multiplex PCR; TCRdb's copy has only in-frame clones and lacks some. The sample holds roughly 120,000 clones; more than 75% are singletons and the top ten take roughly 4.9%. Germline values: CDR1 SGDLS, CDR2 YYNGEE. Trimming stripped 0 bases from V and 1 base from J, with 16 bases between. The CDR3 consists of 18 residues. The receptor's source is a human donor in a cohort sampled during active COVID-19. The specimen was peripheral blood. The chain combines TRBV9 with TRBJ1-4, with TRBD1 as a possible D gene (6 bases). The CDR3: CASSVGPGASRTNEKLFF. CDR3 coding DNA: TGTGCCAGCAGCGTAGGTCCAGGGGCGTCACGAACTAATGAAAAACTGTTTTTT. Full variable domain (outside the CDR3, taken from reference TRBV9 and TRBJ1-4): DSGVTQTPKHLITATGQRVTLRCSPRSGDLSVYWYQQSLDQGLQFLIQYYNGEERAKGNILERFSAQQFPDLHSELNLSSLELGDSALYFCASSVGPGASRTNEKLFFGSGTQLSVL.